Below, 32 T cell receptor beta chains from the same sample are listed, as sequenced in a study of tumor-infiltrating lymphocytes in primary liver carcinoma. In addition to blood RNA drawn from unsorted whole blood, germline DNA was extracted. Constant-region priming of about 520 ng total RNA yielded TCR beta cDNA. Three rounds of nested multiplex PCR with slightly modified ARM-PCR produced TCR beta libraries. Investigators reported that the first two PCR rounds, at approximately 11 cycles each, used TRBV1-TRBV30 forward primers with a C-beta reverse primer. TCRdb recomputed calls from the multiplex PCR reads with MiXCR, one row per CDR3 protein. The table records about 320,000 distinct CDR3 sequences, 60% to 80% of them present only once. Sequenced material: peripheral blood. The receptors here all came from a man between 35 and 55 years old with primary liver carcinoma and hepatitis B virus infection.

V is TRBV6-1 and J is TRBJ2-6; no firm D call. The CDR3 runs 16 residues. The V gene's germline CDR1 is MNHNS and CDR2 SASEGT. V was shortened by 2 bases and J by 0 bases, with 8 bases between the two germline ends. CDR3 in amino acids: CASSELASSGANVLTF. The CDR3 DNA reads TGTGCCAGCAGTGAATTAGCCTCCTCTGGGGCCAACGTCCTGACTTTC.

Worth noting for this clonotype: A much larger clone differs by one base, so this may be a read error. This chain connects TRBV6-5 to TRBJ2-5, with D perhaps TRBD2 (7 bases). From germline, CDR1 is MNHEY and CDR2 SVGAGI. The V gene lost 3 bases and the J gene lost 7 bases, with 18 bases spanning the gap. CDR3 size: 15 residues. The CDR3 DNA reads TGTGCCAGCAGTTATAAGGGGGAGGGGTACGGGACCCAGTACTTC. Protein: CASSYKGEGYGTQYF.

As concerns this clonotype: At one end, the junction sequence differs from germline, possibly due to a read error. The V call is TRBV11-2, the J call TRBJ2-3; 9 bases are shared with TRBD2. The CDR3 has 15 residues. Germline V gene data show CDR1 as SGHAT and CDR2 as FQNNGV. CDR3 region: CASGLGAGGEDTQYF. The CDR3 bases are TGTGCCAGCGGCTTAGGAGCGGGAGGAGAAGATACGCAGTATTTT.

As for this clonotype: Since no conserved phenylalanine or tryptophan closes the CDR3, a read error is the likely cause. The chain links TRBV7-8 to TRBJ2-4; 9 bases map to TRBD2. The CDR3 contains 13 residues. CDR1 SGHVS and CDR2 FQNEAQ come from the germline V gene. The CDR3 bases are TGTGTCAGCAGCTTAGCGGGGGAGAACATTCAGTACCTC. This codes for CVSSLAGENIQYL.

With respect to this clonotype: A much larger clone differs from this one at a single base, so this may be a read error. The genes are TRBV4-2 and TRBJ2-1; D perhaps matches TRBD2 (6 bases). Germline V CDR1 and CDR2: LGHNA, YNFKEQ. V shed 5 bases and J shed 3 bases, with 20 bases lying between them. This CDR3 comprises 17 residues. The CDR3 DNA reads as TGTGCCAGCAGCGCAAGGGGTAACGGGAGCCTCTACAATGAGCAGTTCTTC. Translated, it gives CASSARGNGSLYNEQFF.

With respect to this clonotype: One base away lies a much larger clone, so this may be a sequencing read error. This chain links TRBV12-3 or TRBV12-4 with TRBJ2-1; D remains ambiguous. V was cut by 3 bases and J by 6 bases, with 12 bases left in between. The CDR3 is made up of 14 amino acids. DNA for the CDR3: TGTGCCAGCAGTTTTGATAGCAAGACCAATGAGCAGTTCTTC. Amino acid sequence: CASSFDSKTNEQFF.

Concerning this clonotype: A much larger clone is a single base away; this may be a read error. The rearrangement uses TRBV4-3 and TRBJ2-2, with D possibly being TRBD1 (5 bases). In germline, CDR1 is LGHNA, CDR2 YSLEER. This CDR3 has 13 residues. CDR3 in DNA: TGCGCCAGCTGCCAGGGCGGAACCGGGGAGCTGTTTTTT. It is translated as CASCQGGTGELFF.

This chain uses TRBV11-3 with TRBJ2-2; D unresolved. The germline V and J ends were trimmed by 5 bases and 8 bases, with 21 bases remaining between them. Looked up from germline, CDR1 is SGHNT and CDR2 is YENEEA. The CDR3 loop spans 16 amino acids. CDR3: CASSQSSLGPTGELFF. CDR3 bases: TGTGCCAGCAGCCAGAGTAGTCTAGGGCCCACTGGGGAGCTGTTTTTT. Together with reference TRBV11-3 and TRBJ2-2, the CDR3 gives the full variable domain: EAGVVQSPRYKIIEKKQPVAFWCNPISGHNTLYWYLQNLGQGPELLIRYENEEAVDDSQLPKDRFSAERLKGVDSTLKIQPAELGDSAVYLCASSQSSLGPTGELFFGEGSRLTVL.

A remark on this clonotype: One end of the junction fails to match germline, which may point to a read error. The CDR3 sequence: CSVNGQGASYNEEFF. The CDR3, as DNA: TGCAGCGTCAACGGACAGGGGGCCTCCTACAATGAGGAGTTCTTC. The chain recombines TRBV29-1 with TRBJ2-1; 11 bases are a match to TRBD1. The CDR3 runs 15 residues. Germline lookup yields CDR1 SQVTM and CDR2 ANQGSEA.

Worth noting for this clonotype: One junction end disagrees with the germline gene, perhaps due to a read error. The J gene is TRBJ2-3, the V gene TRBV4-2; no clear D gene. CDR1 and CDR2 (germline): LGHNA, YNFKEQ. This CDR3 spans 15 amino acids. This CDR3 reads CASSPKVGFADMQYF. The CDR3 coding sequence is TGTGCCAGCAGCCCTAAGGTGGGATTCGCAGATATGCAGTATTTT.

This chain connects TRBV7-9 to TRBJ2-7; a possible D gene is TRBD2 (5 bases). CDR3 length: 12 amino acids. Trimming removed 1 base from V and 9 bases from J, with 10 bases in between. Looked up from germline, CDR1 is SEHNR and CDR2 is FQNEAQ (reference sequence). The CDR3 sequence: CASSLVGGGQYF. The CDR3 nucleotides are TGTGCCAGCAGCTTAGTCGGAGGAGGGCAGTACTTC.

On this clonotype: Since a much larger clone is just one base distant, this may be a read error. Here the CDR3 reads CSAGAAGGTNVLTF. In DNA form, the CDR3 reads TGCAGCGCCGGGGCGGCGGGTGGGACCAACGTCCTGACTTTC. The V call is TRBV29-1, the J call TRBJ2-6; D might be TRBD1 or TRBD2, each matching 5 bases. CDR1 is SQVTM, CDR2 ANQGSEA, per germline. The CDR3 extends over 14 amino acids.

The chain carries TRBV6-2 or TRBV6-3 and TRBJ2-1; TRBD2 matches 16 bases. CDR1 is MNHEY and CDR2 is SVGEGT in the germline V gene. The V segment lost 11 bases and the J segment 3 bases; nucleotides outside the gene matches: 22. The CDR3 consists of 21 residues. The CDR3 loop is CAGGLPPGTSGRARLYNEQFF. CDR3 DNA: TGTGCCGGCGGTCTACCGCCCGGGACTAGCGGGAGGGCCAGGCTCTACAATGAGCAGTTCTTC.

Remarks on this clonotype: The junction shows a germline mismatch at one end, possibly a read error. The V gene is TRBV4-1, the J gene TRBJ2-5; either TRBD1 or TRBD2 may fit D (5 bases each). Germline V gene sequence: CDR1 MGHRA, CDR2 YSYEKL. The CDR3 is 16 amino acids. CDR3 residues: CVSSQDTGHIGETQYF. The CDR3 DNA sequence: TGCGTCAGCAGCCAAGACACGGGGCACATCGGGGAGACCCAATACTTC.

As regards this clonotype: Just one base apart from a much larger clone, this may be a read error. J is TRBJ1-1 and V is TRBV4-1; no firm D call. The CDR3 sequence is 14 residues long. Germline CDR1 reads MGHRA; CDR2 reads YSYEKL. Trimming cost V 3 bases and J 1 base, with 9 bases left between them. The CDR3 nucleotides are TGCGCCAGCAGCCACCCGACGAGGAACACTGAAGCTTTCTTT. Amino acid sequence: CASSHPTRNTEAFF.

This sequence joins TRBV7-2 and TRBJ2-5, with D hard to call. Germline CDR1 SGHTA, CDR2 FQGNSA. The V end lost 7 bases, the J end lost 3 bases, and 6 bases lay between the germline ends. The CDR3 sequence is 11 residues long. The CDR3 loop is CASTHEETQYF. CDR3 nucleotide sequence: TGTGCCAGCACCCATGAAGAGACCCAGTACTTC.

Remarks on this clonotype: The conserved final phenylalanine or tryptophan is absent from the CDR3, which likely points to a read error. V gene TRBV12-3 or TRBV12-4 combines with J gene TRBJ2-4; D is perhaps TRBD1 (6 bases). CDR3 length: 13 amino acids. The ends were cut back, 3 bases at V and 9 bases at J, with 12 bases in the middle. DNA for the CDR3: TGTGCCAGCAGTTTGAACAGGGTGAGCATTCAGTACTCC. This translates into CASSLNRVSIQYS.

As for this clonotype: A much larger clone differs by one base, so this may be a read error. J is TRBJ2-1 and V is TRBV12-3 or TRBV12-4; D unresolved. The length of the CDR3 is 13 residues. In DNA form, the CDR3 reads TGTGCCAGCAGTTTCGCAGGCGTCAATGAGCGGTTCTTC. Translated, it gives CASSFAGVNERFF.

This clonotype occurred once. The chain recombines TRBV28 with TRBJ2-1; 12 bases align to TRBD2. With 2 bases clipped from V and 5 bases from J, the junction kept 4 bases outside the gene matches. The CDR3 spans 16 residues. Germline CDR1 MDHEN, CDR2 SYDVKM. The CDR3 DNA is TGTGCCAGCAGTTTAATGACTAGCGGGGGCCACAATGAGCAGTTCTTC. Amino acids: CASSLMTSGGHNEQFF.

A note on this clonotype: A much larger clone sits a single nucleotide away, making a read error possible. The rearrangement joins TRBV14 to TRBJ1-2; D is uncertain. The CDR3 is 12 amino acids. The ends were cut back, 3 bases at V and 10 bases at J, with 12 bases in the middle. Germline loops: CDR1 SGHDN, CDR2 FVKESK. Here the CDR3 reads CASSQSRRNYTF. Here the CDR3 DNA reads TGTGCCAGCAGCCAGTCCCGTCGAAACTACACCTTC.

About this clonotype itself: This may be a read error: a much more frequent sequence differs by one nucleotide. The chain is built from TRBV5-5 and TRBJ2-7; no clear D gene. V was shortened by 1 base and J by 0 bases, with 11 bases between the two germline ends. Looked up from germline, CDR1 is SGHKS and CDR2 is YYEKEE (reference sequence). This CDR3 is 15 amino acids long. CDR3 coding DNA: TGTGCCAGCAGCTTGTCACAGCCGAGCTCCTACGAGCAGTACTTC. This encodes CASSLSQPSSYEQYF.

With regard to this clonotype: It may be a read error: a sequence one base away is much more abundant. CDR3 sequence (DNA): TGTGCCAGCAGTCCAGGGCAACTCAATAAGCCCCAGCATTTT. Protein sequence: CASSPGQLNKPQHF. The chain combines TRBV6-1 with TRBJ1-5; D possibly corresponds to TRBD1 (5 bases). The CDR3 length is 14 residues. Germline CDR1 is MNHNS and CDR2 is SASEGT.

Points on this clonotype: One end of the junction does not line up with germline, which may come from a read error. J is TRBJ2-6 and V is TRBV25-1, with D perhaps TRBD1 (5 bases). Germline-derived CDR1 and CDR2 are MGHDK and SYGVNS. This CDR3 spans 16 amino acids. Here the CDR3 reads CASSKLGASGASVLTF. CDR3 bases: TGTGCCAGCAGTAAGCTCGGTGCCTCTGGGGCCAGCGTCCTGACTTTC.

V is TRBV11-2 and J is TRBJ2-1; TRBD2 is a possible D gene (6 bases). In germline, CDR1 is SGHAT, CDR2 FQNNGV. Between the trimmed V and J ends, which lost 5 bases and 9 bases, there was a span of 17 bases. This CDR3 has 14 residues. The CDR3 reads CASSVMAGTGEQFF. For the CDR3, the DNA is TGTGCCAGCAGCGTGATGGCGGGAACGGGTGAGCAGTTCTTC.

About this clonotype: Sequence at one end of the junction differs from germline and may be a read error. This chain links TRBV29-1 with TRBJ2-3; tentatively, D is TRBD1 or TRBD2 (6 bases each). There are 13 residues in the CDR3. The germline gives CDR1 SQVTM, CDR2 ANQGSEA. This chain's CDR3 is CNVGGGNGVTQYF. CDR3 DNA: TGTAACGTTGGGGGCGGGAACGGGGTTACGCAGTATTTT.

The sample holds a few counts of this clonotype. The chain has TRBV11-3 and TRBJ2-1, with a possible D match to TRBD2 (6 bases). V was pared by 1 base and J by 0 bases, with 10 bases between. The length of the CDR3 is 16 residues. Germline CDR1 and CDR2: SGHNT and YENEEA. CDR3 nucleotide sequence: TGTGCCAGCAGCTTAGGATTCGGGAGCTCCTACAATGAGCAGTTCTTC. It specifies CASSLGFGSSYNEQFF.

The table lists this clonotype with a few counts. This CDR3 reads CASSQDSGQETQYF. CDR3 bases: TGTGCCAGCAGCCAAGATAGCGGCCAAGAGACCCAGTACTTC. This sequence joins TRBV14 and TRBJ2-5; a possible D gene is TRBD2 (6 bases). Germline assignment: CDR1 SGHDN and CDR2 FVKESK. This CDR3 has 14 residues. Trimming cost V 0 bases and J 1 base, with 6 bases left between them.

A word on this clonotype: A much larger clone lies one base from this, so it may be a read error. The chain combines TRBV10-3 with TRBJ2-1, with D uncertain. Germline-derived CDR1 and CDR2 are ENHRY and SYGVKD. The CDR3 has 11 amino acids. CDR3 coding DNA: TGTGCCGTCAGAGAGAACAATGAGCAGTTCTTC. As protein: CAVRENNEQFF.

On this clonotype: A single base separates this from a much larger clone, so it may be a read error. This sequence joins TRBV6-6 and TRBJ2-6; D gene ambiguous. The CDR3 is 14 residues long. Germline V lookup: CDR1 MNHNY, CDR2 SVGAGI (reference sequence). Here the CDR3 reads CASSYLSVANVLIF. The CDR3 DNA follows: TGTGCCAGCAGTTACCTCTCTGTGGCCAACGTCCTGATTTTC.

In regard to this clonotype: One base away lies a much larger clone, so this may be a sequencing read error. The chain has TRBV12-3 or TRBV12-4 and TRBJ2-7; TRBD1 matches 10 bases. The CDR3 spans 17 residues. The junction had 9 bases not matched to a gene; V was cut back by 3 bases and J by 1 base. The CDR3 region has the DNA TGTGCCAGCAGTTTTGATGTCCGGGACAGGGGATCCTACGAGCAGTACTTC. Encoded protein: CASSFDVRDRGSYEQYF.

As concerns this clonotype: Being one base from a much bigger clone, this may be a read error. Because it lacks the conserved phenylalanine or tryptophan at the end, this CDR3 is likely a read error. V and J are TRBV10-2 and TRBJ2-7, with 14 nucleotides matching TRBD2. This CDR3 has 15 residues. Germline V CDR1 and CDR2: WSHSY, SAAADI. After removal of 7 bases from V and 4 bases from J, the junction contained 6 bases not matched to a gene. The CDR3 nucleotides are TGCGCCAGCACCAGACTAGCGGGAGGGCCATACGAGCAGTACCTC. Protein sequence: CASTRLAGGPYEQYL.

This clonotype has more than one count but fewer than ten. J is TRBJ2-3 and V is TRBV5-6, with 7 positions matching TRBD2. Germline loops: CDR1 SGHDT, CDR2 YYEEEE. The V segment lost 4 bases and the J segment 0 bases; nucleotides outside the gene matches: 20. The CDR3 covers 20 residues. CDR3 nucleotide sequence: TGTGCCAGCAGCCCGTCGGCTAGCGGTCTCTCTCGTACTAGCACAGATACGCAGTATTTT. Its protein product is CASSPSASGLSRTSTDTQYF.